This T cell receptor (beta chain) was captured in a study of T-cell reconstitution after alpha-beta-depleted transplantation in children (TCRdb year 2016). General notes on the study: Using TCR repertoire profiling, the study followed T-cell immune reconstitution in a quantitative way in children after TCRalphabeta/CD19-depleted allogeneic hematopoietic cell transplantation. The investigation overall reported the following: Hyperexpanded clone frequencies declined over subsequent months; after one year, T-cell counts and TCRbeta diversity were mostly attributed to newly produced T cells. Apparently early alphabetaT-cell count recovery about two months after transplant reportedly relied on only several hundred rapidly expanded clones derived from non-depleted graft cells. The high TCRbeta diversity at day 60 in some patients was ascribed to recipient T cells and intrathymic progenitors that had survived conditioning.

As to this clonotype: Its antigen is unknown. Base-call qualities are not available, and no considerably larger clone is one nucleotide away.

The intended sense of this specimen's treatment or condition label: allogeneic hematopoietic cell transplantation with graft depleted of TCRalphabeta T cells and CD19 B cells. The children who served as transplant recipients had been given grafts of TCRalphabeta/CD19-depleted allogeneic hematopoietic cells. Library preparation was by PCR. The listed sequencing device is Illumina HiSeq 2500. TCR library preparation used molecular barcoding, with unique molecular identifiers applied to normalize quantification of the TCRbeta repertoire. Clones were called with MiXCR by TCRdb after fastp trimmed the public reads at Q25, and only in-frame beta chains were retained. All rows with the same CDR3 protein become a single entry with the most common DNA and genes. The sample profile shows almost 600,000 distinct CDR3 sequences; 27% of them were found once. Under 45% of the sample is taken by the ten largest.

From the cysteine up to the phenylalanine, the CDR3 has a length of 14 residues. Left in the record is the CDR3 DNA by itself, 42 bases read in frame from the first base. CDR1 is given as SGHRS and CDR2 as YFSETQ, both from the germline V gene. The junction shows trimming of 2 bases on V and 1 base on J, plus 9 bases between the germline ends. Sequencing used PBMCs, obtained before TCRalphabeta/CD19-depleted stem cell transplant. The receptor was derived from a boy less than two years old with Wiskott-Aldrich syndrome, due to receive a stem cell transplant. The chain employs TRBV5-1 and TRBJ1-1; the D gene cannot be resolved reliably. The DNA reads as follows: TGCGCCAGCAGCTTTAGTCTCGGGAACACTGAAGCTTTCTTT. This yields the protein CASSFSLGNTEAFF.